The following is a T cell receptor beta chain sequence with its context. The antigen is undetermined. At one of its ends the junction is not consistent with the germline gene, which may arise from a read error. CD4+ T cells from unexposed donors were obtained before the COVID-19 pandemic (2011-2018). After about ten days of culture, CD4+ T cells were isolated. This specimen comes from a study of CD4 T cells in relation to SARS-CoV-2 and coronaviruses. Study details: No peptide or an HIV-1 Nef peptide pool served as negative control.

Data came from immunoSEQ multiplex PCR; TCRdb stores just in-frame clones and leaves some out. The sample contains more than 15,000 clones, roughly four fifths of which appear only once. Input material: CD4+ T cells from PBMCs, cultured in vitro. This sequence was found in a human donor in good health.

CDR3: CASSDSNEQFF. The CDR3 DNA sequence: TGTGCCAGCAGTGACTCGAATGAGCAGTTCTTC. The chain is built from TRBV6-2 or TRBV6-3 and TRBJ2-1; no reliable D call. The CDR3 is 11 residues long. CDR1 MNHEY and CDR2 SVGEGT come from the germline V gene.